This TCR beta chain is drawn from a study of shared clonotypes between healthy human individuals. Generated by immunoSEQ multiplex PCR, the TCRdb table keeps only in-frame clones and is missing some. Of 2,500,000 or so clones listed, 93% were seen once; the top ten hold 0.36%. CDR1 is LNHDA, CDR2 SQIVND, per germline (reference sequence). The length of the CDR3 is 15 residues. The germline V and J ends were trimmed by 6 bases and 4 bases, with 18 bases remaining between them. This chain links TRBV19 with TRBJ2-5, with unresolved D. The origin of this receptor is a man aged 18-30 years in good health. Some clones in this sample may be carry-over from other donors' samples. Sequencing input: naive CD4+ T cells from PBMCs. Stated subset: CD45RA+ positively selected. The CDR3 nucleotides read TGTGCCAGTAGCCGTAGTGGTAACCCCACAGAGACCCAGTACTTC. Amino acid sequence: CASSRSGNPTETQYF.